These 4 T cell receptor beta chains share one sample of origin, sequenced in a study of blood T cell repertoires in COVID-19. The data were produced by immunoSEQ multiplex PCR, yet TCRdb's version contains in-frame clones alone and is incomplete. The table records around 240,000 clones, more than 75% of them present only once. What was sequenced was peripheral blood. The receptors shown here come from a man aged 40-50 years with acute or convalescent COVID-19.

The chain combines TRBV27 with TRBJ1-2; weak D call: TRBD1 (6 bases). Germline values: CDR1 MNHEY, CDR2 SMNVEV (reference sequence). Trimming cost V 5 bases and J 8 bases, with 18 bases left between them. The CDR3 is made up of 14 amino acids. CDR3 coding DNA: TGTGCCAGCAGTCCCCTTGGCGGGGGGCGAGGCTACACCTTC. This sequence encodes CASSPLGGGRGYTF.

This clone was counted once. The CDR3 loop is CASSLATGFYGYTF. The CDR3 DNA follows: TGTGCCAGCAGCTTAGCGACAGGGTTCTATGGCTACACCTTC. The genes are TRBV7-2 and TRBJ1-2, with 7 nucleotides matching TRBD1. The CDR3 is made up of 14 amino acids. With 0 bases clipped from V and 4 bases from J, the junction kept 2 bases outside the gene matches. Germline assignment: CDR1 SGHTA and CDR2 FQGNSA.

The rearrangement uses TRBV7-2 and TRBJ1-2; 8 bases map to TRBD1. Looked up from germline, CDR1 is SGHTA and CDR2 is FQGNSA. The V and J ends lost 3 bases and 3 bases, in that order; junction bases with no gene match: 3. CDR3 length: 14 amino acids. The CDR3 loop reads CASSFGTGYYGYTF. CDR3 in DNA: TGTGCCAGCAGCTTCGGGACAGGCTACTATGGCTACACCTTC. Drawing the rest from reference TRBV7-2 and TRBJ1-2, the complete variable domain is GAGVSQSPSNKVTEKGKDVELRCDPISGHTALYWYRQSLGQGLEFLIYFQGNSAPDKSGLPSDRFSAERTGGSVSTLTIQRTQQEDSAVYLCASSFGTGYYGYTFGSGTRLTVV.

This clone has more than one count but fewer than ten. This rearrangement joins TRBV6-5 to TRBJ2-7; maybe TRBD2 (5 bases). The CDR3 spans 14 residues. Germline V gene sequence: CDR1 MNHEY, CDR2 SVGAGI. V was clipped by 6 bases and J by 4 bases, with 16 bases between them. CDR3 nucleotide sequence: TGTGCCAGCAGAGCGCCGGGGATGAGGTACGAGCAGTACTTC. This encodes CASRAPGMRYEQYF.